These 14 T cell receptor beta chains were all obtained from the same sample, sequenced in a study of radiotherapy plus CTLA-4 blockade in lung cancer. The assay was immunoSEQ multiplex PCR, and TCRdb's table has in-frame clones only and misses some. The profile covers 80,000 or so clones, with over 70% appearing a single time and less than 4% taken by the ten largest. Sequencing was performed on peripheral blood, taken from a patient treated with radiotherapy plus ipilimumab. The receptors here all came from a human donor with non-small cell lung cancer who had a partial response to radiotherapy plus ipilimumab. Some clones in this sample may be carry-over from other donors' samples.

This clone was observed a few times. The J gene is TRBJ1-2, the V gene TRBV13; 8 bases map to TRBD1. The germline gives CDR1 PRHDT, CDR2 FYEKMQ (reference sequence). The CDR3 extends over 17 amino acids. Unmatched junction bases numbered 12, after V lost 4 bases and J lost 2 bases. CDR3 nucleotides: TGTGCCAGCAGCTCCGACAGGGGTTACGGGGAGAACTATGGCTACACCTTC. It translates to CASSSDRGYGENYGYTF.

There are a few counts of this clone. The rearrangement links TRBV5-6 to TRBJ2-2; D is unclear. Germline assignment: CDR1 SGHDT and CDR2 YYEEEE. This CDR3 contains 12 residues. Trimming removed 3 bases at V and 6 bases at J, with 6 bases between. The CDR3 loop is CASSSYAGELFF. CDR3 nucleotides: TGTGCCAGCAGCTCCTATGCCGGGGAGCTGTTTTTT.

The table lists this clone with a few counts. CDR3 loop: CAISESNPTTQYF. CDR3 nucleotides: TGTGCCATCAGTGAAAGCAACCCCACGACCCAGTACTTC. The rearrangement uses TRBV10-3 and TRBJ2-5; the D is unclear. The CDR3 covers 13 residues. The V end lost 3 bases, the J end lost 7 bases, and 12 bases lay between the germline ends. The germline CDR1 and CDR2 sequences are ENHRY and SYGVKD.

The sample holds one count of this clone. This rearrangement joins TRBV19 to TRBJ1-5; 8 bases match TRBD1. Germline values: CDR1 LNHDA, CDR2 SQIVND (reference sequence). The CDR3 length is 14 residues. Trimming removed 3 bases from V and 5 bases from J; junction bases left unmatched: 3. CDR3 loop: CASSIGTGDQPQHF. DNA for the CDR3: TGTGCCAGTAGTATCGGGACAGGAGATCAGCCCCAGCATTTT.

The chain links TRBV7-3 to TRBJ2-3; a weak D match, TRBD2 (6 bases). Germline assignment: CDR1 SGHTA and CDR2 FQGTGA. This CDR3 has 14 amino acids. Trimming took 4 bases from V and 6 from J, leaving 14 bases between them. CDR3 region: CASSSAGGPDTQYF. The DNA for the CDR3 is TGTGCCAGCAGCTCCGCCGGGGGTCCGGATACGCAGTATTTT.

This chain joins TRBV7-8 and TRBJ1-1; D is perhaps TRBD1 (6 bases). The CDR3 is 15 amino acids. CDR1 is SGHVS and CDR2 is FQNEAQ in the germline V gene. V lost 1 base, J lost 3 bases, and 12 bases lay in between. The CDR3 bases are TGTGCCAGCAGCTTAGTTCAGGGGATTGACACTGAAGCTTTCTTT. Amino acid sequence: CASSLVQGIDTEAFF.

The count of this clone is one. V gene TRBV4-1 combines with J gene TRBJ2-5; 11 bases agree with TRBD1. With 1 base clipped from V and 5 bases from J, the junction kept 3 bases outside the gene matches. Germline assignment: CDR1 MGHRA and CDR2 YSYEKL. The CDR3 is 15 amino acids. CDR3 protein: CASSQGTGGGETQYF. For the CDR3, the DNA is TGCGCCAGCAGCCAAGGGACAGGGGGCGGGGAGACCCAGTACTTC.

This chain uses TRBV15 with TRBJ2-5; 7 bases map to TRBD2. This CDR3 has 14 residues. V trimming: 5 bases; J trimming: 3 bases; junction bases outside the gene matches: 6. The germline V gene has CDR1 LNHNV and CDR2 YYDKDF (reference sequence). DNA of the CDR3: TGTGCCACCAGCCGAGGGAGGGCGGAAGAGACCCAGTACTTC. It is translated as CATSRGRAEETQYF.

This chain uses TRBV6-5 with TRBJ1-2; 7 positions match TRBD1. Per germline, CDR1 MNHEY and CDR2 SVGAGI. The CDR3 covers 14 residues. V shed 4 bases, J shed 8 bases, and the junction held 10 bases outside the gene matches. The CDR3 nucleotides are TGTGCCAGCAGTTTCCAACAGGGGCTAGGAGGCTACACCTTC. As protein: CASSFQQGLGGYTF.

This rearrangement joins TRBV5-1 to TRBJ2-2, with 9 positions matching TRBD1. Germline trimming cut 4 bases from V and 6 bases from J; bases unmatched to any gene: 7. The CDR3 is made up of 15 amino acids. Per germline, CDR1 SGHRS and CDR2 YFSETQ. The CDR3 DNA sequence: TGCGCCAGCAGCGGGACAGGGTGGGGTCCCGGGGAGCTGTTTTTT. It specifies CASSGTGWGPGELFF.

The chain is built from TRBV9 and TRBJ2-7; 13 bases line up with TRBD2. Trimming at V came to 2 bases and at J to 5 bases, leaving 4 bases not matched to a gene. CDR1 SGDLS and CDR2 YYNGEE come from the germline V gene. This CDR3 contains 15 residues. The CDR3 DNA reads TGTGCCAGCAGCGTGGGACTAGCGGGATTCCACGAGCAGTACTTC. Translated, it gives CASSVGLAGFHEQYF.

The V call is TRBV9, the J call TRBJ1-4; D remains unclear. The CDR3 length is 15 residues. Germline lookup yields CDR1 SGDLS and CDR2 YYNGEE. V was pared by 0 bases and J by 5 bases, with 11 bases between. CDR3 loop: CASSVDSGKNEKLFF. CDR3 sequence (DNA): TGTGCCAGCAGCGTAGATTCAGGCAAGAATGAAAAACTGTTTTTT.

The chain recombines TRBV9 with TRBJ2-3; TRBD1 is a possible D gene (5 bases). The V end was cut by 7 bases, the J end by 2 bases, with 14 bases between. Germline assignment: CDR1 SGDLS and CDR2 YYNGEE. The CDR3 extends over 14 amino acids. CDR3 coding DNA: TGTGCCAGCGGTAAGGGGCCCCCCACAGATACGCAGTATTTT. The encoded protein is CASGKGPPTDTQYF.

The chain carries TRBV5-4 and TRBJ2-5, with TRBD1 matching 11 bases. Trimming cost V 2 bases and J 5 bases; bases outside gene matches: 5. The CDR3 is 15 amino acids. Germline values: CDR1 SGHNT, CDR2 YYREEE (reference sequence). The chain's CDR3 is CASSFGQGAWETQYF. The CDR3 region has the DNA TGTGCCAGCAGCTTCGGACAGGGGGCGTGGGAGACCCAGTACTTC.